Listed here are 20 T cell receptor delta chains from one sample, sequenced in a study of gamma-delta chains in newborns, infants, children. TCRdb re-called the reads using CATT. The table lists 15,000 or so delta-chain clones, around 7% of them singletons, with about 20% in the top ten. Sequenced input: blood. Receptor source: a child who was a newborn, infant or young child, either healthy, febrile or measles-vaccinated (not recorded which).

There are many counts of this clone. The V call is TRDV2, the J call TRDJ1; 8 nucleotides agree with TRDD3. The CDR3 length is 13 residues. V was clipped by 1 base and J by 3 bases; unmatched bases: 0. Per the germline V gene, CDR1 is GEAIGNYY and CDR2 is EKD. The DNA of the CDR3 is TGTGCCTGTGACACGGGATACGCCGATAAACTCATCTTT. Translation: CACDTGYADKLIF.

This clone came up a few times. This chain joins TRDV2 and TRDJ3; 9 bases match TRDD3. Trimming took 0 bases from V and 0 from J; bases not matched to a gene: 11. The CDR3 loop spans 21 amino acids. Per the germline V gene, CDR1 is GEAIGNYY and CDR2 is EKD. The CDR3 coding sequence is TGTGCCTGTGACACCGGAGAACTGTACTGGGGGAGCTCCTGGGACACCCGACAGATGTTTTTC. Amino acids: CACDTGELYWGSSWDTRQMFF.

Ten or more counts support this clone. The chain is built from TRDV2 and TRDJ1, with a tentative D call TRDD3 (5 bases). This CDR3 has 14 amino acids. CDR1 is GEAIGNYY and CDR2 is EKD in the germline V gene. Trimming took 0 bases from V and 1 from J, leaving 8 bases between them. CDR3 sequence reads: CACDTVGFTDKLIF. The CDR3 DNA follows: TGTGCCTGTGACACCGTGGGGTTCACCGATAAACTCATCTTT.

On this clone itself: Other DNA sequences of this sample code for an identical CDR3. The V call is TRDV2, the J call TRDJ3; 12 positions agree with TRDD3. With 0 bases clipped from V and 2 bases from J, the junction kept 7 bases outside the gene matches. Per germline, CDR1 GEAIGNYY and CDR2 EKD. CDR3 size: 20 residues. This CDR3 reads CACDTVQLGDTTWDTRQMFF. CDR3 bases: TGTGCCTGTGACACCGTGCAACTGGGGGATACTACCTGGGACACCCGACAGATGTTTTTC.

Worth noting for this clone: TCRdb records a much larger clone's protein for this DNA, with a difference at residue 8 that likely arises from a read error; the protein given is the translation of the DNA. CDR3 sequence reads: CACDILGGALTAQLFF. CDR3 DNA sequence: TGCGCCTGTGACATACTGGGGGGAGCTTTGACAGCACAACTCTTCTTT. This sequence joins TRDV2 and TRDJ2; 8 bases agree with TRDD3. Per germline, CDR1 GEAIGNYY and CDR2 EKD. The CDR3 spans 16 residues.

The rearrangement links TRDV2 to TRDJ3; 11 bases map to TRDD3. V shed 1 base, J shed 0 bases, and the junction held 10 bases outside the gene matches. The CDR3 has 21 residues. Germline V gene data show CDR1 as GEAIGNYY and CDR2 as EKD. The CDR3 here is CACDTVLGDIGSSWDTRQMFF. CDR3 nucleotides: TGTGCCTGTGACACGGTACTGGGGGATATAGGGAGCTCCTGGGACACCCGACAGATGTTTTTC.

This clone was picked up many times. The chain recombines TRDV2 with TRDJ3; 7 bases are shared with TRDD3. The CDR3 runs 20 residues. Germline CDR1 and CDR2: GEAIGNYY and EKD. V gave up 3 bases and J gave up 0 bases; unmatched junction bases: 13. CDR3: CACDLVLGTSSSWDTRQMFF. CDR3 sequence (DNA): TGTGCCTGTGACTTAGTACTGGGGACTAGTAGCTCCTGGGACACCCGACAGATGTTTTTC.

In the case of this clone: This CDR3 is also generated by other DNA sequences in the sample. Written as DNA, the CDR3 is TGTGCCTGTGACGTACTGGGGGATACGGGTACCGATAAACTCATCTTT. Residues: CACDVLGDTGTDKLIF. The chain combines TRDV2 with TRDJ1, with TRDD3 identical over 13 bases. The trim removed 3 bases at V and 2 bases at J, leaving 5 bases unmatched. Germline CDR1 is GEAIGNYY and CDR2 is EKD. This CDR3 spans 16 amino acids.

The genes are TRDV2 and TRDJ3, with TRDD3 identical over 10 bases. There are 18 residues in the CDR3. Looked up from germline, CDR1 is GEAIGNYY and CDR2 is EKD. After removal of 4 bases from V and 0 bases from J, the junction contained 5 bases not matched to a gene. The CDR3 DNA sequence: TGTGCCTGTGATTTACTGGGGGATCCCTCCTGGGACACCCGACAGATGTTTTTC. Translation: CACDLLGDPSWDTRQMFF.

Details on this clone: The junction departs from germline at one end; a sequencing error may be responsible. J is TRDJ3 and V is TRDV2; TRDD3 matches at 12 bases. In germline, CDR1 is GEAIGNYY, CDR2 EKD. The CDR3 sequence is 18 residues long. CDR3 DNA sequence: TGTGCCCGTGACACTGGGGGATACCTCTCCTGGGACACCCGACAGATGTTTTTC. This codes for CARDTGGYLSWDTRQMFF.

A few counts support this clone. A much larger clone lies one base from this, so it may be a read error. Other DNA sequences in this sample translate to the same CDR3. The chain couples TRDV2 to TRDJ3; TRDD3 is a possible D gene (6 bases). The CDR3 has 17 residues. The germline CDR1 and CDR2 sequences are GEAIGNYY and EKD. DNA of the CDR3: TGTGCCTGTGACACCTGGGGGCCCTCCTGGGACACCCGGCAGATGTTTTTC. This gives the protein CACDTWGPSWDTRQMFF.

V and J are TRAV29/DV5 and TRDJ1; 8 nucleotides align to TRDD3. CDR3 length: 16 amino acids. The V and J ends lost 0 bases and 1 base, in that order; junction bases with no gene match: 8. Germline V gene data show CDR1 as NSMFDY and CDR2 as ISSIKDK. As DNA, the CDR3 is TGTGCAGCAAGCGTAACCTACTGGGGGTTCACCGATAAACTCATCTTT. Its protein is CAASVTYWGFTDKLIF.

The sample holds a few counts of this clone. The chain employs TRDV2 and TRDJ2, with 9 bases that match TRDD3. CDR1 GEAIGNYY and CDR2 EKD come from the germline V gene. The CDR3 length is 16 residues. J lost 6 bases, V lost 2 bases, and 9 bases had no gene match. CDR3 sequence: CACDRLGGYRSAQLFF. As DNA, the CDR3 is TGTGCCTGTGACAGGTTGGGGGGATACAGGTCAGCACAACTCTTCTTT.

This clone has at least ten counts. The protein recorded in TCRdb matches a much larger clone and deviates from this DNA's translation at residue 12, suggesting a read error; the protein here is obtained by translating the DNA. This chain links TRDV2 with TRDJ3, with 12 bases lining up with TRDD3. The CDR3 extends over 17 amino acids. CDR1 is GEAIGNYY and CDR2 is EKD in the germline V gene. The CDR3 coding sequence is TGTGCCTGTGACGTACTGGGGGATACCTGGGACGCCCGACAGATGTTTTTC. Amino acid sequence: CACDVLGDTWDARQMFF.

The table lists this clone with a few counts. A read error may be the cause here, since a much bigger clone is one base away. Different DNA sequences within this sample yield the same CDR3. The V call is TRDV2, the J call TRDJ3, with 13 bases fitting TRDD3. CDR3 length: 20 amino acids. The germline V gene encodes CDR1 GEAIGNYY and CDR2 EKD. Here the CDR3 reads CARDTVLGDTSSWDTRQMFF. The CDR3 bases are TGTGCCCGTGACACCGTACTGGGGGATACGAGCTCCTGGGACACCCGACAGATGTTTTTC.

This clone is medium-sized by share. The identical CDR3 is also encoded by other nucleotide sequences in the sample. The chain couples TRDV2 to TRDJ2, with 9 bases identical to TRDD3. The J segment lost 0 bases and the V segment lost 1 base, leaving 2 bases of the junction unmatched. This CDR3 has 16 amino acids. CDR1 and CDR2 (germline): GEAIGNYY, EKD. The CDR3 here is CACDTVGDTLTAQLFF. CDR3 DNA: TGTGCCTGTGACACGGTGGGGGATACTTTGACAGCACAACTCTTCTTT.

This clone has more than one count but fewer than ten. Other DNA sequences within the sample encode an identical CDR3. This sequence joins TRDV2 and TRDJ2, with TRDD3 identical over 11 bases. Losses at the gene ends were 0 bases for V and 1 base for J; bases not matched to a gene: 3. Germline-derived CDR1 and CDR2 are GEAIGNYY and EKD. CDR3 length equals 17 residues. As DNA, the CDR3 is TGTGCCTGTGACACCTTTACTGGGGGATATTTGACAGCACAACTCTTCTTT. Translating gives CACDTFTGGYLTAQLFF.

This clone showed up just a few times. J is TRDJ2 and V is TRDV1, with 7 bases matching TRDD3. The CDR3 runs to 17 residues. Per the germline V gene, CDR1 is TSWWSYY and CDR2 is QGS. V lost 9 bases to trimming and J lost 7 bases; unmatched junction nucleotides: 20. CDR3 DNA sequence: TGTGCTCTACAAGGGCTTCGTTCGTCGTACTGGGGAGCACAACTCTTCTTT. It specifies CALQGLRSSYWGAQLFF.

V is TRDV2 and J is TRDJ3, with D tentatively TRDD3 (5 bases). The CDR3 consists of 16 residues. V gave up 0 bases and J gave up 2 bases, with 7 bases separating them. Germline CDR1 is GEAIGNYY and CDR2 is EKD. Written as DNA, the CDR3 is TGTGCCTGTGACACCGTACTGGCCTGGGACACCCGACAGATGTTTTTC. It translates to CACDTVLAWDTRQMFF.

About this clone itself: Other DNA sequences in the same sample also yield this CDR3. The CDR3 sequence: CACDRLTGGWSSWDTRQMFF. The CDR3, as DNA: TGTGCCTGTGACCGCCTCACTGGGGGATGGAGCTCCTGGGACACCCGACAGATGTTTTTC. The chain recombines TRDV2 with TRDJ3; 10 nucleotides agree with TRDD3. This CDR3 has 20 residues. Unmatched junction bases numbered 10, after V lost 3 bases and J lost 0 bases. Looked up from germline, CDR1 is GEAIGNYY and CDR2 is EKD.